This is a list of T cell receptor beta chains from one sample in a study of T cell responses to AZD1222 COVID-19 vaccine. The method was immunoSEQ multiplex PCR; TCRdb's version includes in-frame clones alone and lacks a portion of them. The profile shows 150,000 to 180,000 clones, about 88% of them singletons. This sample comprised peripheral blood, obtained on day 0 of AZD1222 vaccination. The receptors stem from an adult in good health. CDR3s include the opening cysteine and the closing phenylalanine or tryptophan. The order of the fields is D gene, clone size, V gene, J gene, CDR3 protein, CDR3 DNA. A D gene is named only where the DNA matches it firmly. Rows may omit the clone size; those that give it use once, few, many or a size class.

D gene: NA
clone size: NA
V gene: TRBV7-2
J gene: TRBJ2-7
CDR3 protein: CASSRITYEQYF
CDR3 DNA: TGTGCCAGCAGCCGGATAACCTACGAGCAGTACTTC

D gene: NA
clone size: NA
V gene: TRBV18
J gene: TRBJ1-6
CDR3 protein: CASSLDQSSYNSPLHF
CDR3 DNA: TGTGCCAGCTCCCTAGACCAGAGCTCCTATAATTCACCCCTCCACTTT

D gene: TRBD2
clone size: NA
V gene: TRBV9
J gene: TRBJ2-5
CDR3 protein: CASSVESGGAETQYF
CDR3 DNA: TGTGCCAGCAGCGTAGAATCCGGGGGGGCTGAGACCCAGTACTTC

D gene: TRBD2
clone size: NA
V gene: TRBV11-2
J gene: TRBJ2-4
CDR3 protein: CASSPGGGWDIQYF
CDR3 DNA: TGTGCCAGCAGCCCGGGGGGGGGCTGGGACATTCAGTACTTC

D gene: NA
clone size: NA
V gene: TRBV4-3
J gene: TRBJ1-2
CDR3 protein: CASSQGRGTNYGYTF
CDR3 DNA: TGCGCCAGCAGCCAAGGAAGGGGGACTAACTATGGCTACACCTTC

D gene: NA
clone size: NA
V gene: TRBV27
J gene: TRBJ2-1
CDR3 protein: CASSLDFTEQFF
CDR3 DNA: TGTGCCAGCAGTTTGGATTTTACTGAGCAGTTCTTC

D gene: NA
clone size: NA
V gene: TRBV5-6
J gene: TRBJ1-3
CDR3 protein: CASSHISGNTIYF
CDR3 DNA: TGTGCCAGCAGCCATATCTCTGGAAACACCATATATTTT

D gene: NA
clone size: once
V gene: TRBV4-3
J gene: TRBJ1-5
CDR3 protein: CASSQDFNQPQHF
CDR3 DNA: TGCGCCAGCAGCCAGGACTTCAATCAGCCCCAGCATTTT

D gene: TRBD1
clone size: NA
V gene: TRBV5-1
J gene: TRBJ2-7
CDR3 protein: CASSLVPQGEIEYF
CDR3 DNA: TGCGCCAGCAGCTTGGTGCCACAGGGGGAGATTGAGTACTTC

D gene: NA
clone size: NA
V gene: TRBV2
J gene: TRBJ1-6
CDR3 protein: CASSEIENSPLHF
CDR3 DNA: TGTGCCAGCAGTGAAATCGAGAATTCACCCCTCCACTTT

D gene: NA
clone size: NA
V gene: TRBV5-5
J gene: TRBJ1-4
CDR3 protein: CASSLGPSEKLFF
CDR3 DNA: TGTGCCAGCAGCTTGGGGCCGAGCGAAAAACTGTTTTTT

D gene: NA
clone size: NA
V gene: TRBV9
J gene: TRBJ2-5
CDR3 protein: CASSVDTPGTQYF
CDR3 DNA: TGTGCCAGCAGCGTAGACACTCCGGGGACCCAGTACTTC

D gene: NA
clone size: NA
V gene: TRBV14
J gene: TRBJ1-3
CDR3 protein: CASSPISGNTIYF
CDR3 DNA: TGTGCCAGCAGCCCCATCTCTGGAAACACCATATATTTT

D gene: NA
clone size: NA
V gene: TRBV6-6
J gene: TRBJ1-2
CDR3 protein: CASSYSSSLYGYTF
CDR3 DNA: TGTGCCAGCAGTTACTCCTCCTCCCTTTATGGCTACACCTTC

D gene: TRBD1
clone size: NA
V gene: TRBV6-6
J gene: TRBJ2-7
CDR3 protein: CASRMDRAHYEQYF
CDR3 DNA: TGTGCCAGCAGAATGGACAGGGCGCATTACGAGCAGTACTTC

D gene: TRBD2
clone size: once
V gene: TRBV4-2
J gene: TRBJ2-7
CDR3 protein: CASSQGSGGAYEQYF
CDR3 DNA: TGTGCCAGCAGCCAAGGGAGCGGGGGGGCCTACGAGCAGTACTTC

D gene: NA
clone size: NA
V gene: TRBV20-1
J gene: TRBJ2-7
CDR3 protein: CSASIAGPYEQYF
CDR3 DNA: TGCAGTGCTAGTATCGCAGGGCCCTACGAGCAGTACTTC

D gene: TRBD1
clone size: NA
V gene: TRBV6-5
J gene: TRBJ2-7
CDR3 protein: CASQGDGYEQYF
CDR3 DNA: TGTGCCAGCCAGGGGGACGGCTACGAGCAGTACTTC

D gene: NA
clone size: NA
V gene: TRBV19
J gene: TRBJ1-5
CDR3 protein: CASSTRIRPQHF
CDR3 DNA: TGTGCCAGTAGTACCCGAATTCGGCCCCAGCATTTT

D gene: NA
clone size: NA
V gene: TRBV29-1
J gene: TRBJ1-2
CDR3 protein: CSVEKGNYGYTF
CDR3 DNA: TGCAGCGTTGAAAAGGGGAACTATGGCTACACCTTC

D gene: TRBD1
clone size: NA
V gene: TRBV7-3
J gene: TRBJ1-2
CDR3 protein: CASSSGQGNGYTF
CDR3 DNA: TGTGCCAGCAGCTCAGGACAGGGTAATGGCTACACCTTC

D gene: NA
clone size: NA
V gene: TRBV2
J gene: TRBJ1-4
CDR3 protein: CASSDRIREKLFF
CDR3 DNA: TGTGCCAGCAGTGACAGGATTCGAGAAAAACTGTTTTTT

D gene: NA
clone size: NA
V gene: TRBV6-2/TRBV6-3
J gene: TRBJ1-2
CDR3 protein: CASSYMPDGIYGYTF
CDR3 DNA: TGTGCCAGCAGTTACATGCCGGACGGCATCTATGGCTACACCTTC

D gene: NA
clone size: NA
V gene: TRBV4-3
J gene: TRBJ1-2
CDR3 protein: CASSQVGGRGYGYTF
CDR3 DNA: TGCGCCAGCAGCCAAGTAGGGGGAAGAGGCTATGGCTACACCTTC

D gene: TRBD1
clone size: NA
V gene: TRBV5-4
J gene: TRBJ1-1
CDR3 protein: CASSLQGGFEAFF
CDR3 DNA: TGTGCCAGCAGCTTGCAGGGGGGGTTTGAAGCTTTCTTT

D gene: NA
clone size: NA
V gene: TRBV2
J gene: TRBJ1-2
CDR3 protein: CASSSGQTFYGYTF
CDR3 DNA: TGTGCCAGCAGTAGCGGACAGACCTTCTATGGCTACACCTTC

D gene: NA
clone size: NA
V gene: TRBV5-4
J gene: TRBJ1-3
CDR3 protein: CASSRPTGDSGNTIYF
CDR3 DNA: TGTGCCAGCAGCAGACCGACAGGAGACTCTGGAAACACCATATATTTT

D gene: NA
clone size: NA
V gene: TRBV9
J gene: TRBJ2-5
CDR3 protein: CASSVGAEGETQYF
CDR3 DNA: TGTGCCAGCAGCGTAGGGGCAGAAGGAGAGACCCAGTACTTC

D gene: TRBD1
clone size: NA
V gene: TRBV7-6
J gene: TRBJ2-6
CDR3 protein: CASSLGGRATRGSGANVLTF
CDR3 DNA: TGTGCCAGCAGCTTAGGGGGTCGAGCGACCAGGGGGTCAGGGGCCAACGTCCTGACTTTC

D gene: TRBD1
clone size: NA
V gene: TRBV14
J gene: TRBJ1-1
CDR3 protein: CASSPGGRNTEAFF
CDR3 DNA: TGTGCCAGCAGTCCAGGGGGCCGGAACACTGAAGCTTTCTTT

D gene: NA
clone size: once
V gene: TRBV12-5
J gene: TRBJ2-2
CDR3 protein: CASGLSAGNTGELFF
CDR3 DNA: TGTGCTAGTGGTTTATCGGCGGGGAACACCGGGGAGCTGTTTTTT

D gene: NA
clone size: once
V gene: TRBV9
J gene: TRBJ2-1
CDR3 protein: CASSVAPQGTDEQFF
CDR3 DNA: TGTGCCAGCAGCGTAGCCCCGCAGGGTACGGATGAGCAGTTCTTC

D gene: NA
clone size: NA
V gene: TRBV10-2
J gene: TRBJ2-2
CDR3 protein: CASRRGPTPGELFF
CDR3 DNA: TGCGCCAGCAGGAGGGGCCCCACTCCCGGGGAGCTGTTTTTT

D gene: NA
clone size: NA
V gene: TRBV7-2
J gene: TRBJ2-7
CDR3 protein: CASSLKFETGPGEQYF
CDR3 DNA: TGTGCCAGCAGCTTAAAATTCGAAACGGGGCCAGGGGAGCAGTACTTC

D gene: NA
clone size: NA
V gene: TRBV21-1
J gene: TRBJ2-7
CDR3 protein: CASSERPIVENYEQYF
CDR3 DNA: TGTGCCAGCAGCGAACGACCCATTGTGGAGAACTACGAGCAGTACTTC